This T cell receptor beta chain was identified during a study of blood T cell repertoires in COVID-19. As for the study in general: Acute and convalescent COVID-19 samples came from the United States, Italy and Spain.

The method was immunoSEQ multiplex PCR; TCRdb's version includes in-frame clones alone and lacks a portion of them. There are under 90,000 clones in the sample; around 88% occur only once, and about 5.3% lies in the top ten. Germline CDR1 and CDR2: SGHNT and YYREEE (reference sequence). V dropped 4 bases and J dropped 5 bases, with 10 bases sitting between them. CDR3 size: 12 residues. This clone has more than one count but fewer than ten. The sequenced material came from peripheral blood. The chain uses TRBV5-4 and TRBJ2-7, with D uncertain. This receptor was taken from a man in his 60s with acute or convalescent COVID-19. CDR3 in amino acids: CASSTDGNEQYF. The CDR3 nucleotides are TGTGCCAGCAGCACAGATGGCAACGAGCAGTACTTC.